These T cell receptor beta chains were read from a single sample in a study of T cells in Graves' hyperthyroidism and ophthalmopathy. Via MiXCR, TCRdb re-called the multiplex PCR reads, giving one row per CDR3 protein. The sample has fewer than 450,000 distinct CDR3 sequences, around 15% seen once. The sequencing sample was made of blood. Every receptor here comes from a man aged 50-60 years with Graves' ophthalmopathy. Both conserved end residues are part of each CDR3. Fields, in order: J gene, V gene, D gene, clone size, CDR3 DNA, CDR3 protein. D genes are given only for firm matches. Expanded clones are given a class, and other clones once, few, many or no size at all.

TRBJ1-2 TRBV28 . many TGTGCCAGCAGTTCCGGGGCTATACTCTATGGCTACACCTTC CASSSGAILYGYTF
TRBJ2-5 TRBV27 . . TGTGCCAGCAGTCCACTACGGAATCAAGAGACCCAGTACTTC CASSPLRNQETQYF
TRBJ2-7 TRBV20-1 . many TGCAGTGCGAGGGACCTTTACGAGCAGTACTTC CSARDLYEQYF
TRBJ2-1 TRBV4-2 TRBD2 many TGTGCCAGCAGAAACAGACCGGGACTAGCGGTAAATGAGCAGTTCTTC CASRNRPGLAVNEQFF
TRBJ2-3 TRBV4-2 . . TGTGCCAGCAGCCACGGCGATACGCAGTATTTT CASSHGDTQYF
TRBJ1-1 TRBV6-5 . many TGTGCCAGCAGTTACACCTCTGGACCGGACAACACTGAAGCTTTCTTT CASSYTSGPDNTEAFF
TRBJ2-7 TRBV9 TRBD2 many TGTGCCAGCAGCGTAGACGGGACTACCTTTTACGAGCAGTACTTC CASSVDGTTFYEQYF
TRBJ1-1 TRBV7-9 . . TGTGCCAGCAGCTTTTTGGTAGCCGCTGAAGCTTTCTTT CASSFLVAAEAFF
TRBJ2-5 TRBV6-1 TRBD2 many TGTGCCAGCAGCGGGGGGGCTCCGGCCCAGTACTTC CASSGGAPAQYF
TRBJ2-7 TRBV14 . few TGTGCCAGCAGCCAAGTTTCGCGATCCGACTACGAGCAGTACTTC CASSQVSRSDYEQYF
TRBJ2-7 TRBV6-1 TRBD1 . TGTGCCACCGTGGGAGTAACAGGGGGCGCGTCCTACGAGCAGTACTTC CATVGVTGGASYEQYF
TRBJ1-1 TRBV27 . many TGTGCCAGCAGTTTAGGGTGGGATACTGAAGCTTTCTTT CASSLGWDTEAFF
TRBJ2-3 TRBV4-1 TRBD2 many TGCGCCAGCAGCCAAGTGAAGTCTAGCGGAGGCCGCACAGATACGCAGTATTTT CASSQVKSSGGRTDTQYF
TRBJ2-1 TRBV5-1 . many TGCGCCAGCAGCCTGAGATGGGGGGCGTTTGAGAATGAGCAGTTCTTC CASSLRWGAFENEQFF
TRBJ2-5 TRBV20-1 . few TGCAGTGCTGGACTTCGGGCCCAGTACTTC CSAGLRAQYF
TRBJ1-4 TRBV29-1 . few TGCAGCGTTGAAGATGTGGCGTGGGGAGCGGAAAAACTGTTTTTT CSVEDVAWGAEKLFF
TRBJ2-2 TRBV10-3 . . TGTGCCATCAGTGAAGAGGACGGAACCACGAACACCGGGGAGCTGTTTTTT CAISEEDGTTNTGELFF
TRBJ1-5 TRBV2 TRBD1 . TGTGCCAGCAACCGGGACAGGGGAGGACAGCCCCAGCATTTT CASNRDRGGQPQHF
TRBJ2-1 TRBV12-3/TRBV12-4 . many TGTGCCAGCTCCGGGGGGCATGAGCAGTTCTTC CASSGGHEQFF
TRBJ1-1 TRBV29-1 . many TGCAGCGTTACTAGTTGGGACACTGAAGCTTTCTTT CSVTSWDTEAFF
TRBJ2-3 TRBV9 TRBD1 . TGTGCCAGCAGCCTTACGACCGGGACAGGGGGAAGAGATACGCAGTATTTT CASSLTTGTGGRDTQYF
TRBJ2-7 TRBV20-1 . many TGCAGTGGGTACCCGCTAGCGAAAGACGAGCAGTACTTC CSGYPLAKDEQYF
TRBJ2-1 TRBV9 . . TGTGCCAGCAGCGAGGGAGTATACAATGAGCAGTTCTTC CASSEGVYNEQFF
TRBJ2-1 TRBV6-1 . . TGTGCCAGCAGCCTAAACAGGGATCGCTCCTACAATGAGCAGTTCTTC CASSLNRDRSYNEQFF
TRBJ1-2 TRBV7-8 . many TGTGCCAGCAGCTTAGGGAGGGGGAGTTGGGGGGAAGGCTACACCTTC CASSLGRGSWGEGYTF
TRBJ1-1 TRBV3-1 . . TGTGCCAGCAGCCTTCGGACCACTGAAGCTTTCTTT CASSLRTTEAFF
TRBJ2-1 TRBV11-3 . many TGTGCCAGCACCTCCCTCAATGAGCAGTTCTTC CASTSLNEQFF
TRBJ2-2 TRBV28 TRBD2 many TGTGCCAGCAGTCCTAGCGGGAAAACCGGGGAGCTGTTTTTT CASSPSGKTGELFF
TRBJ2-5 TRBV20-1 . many TGCAGTGGTCGTGGTGACAGGGAGACCCAGTACTTC CSGRGDRETQYF
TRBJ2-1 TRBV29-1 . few TGCAGCGTCGCGAGAGCGGGCACCTACAATGAGCAGTTCTTC CSVARAGTYNEQFF
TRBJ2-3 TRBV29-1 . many TGCAGCGTTGTCTGGCGACGCCCTAGCACAGATACGCAGTATTTT CSVVWRRPSTDTQYF
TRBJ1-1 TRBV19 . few TGTGCCAGTAGGTGGAGGGCTTACACTGAAGCTTTCTTT CASRWRAYTEAFF
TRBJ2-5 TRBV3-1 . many TGTGCCAGCAGCCATTGGGCTCGAGGAGGCGAGGGGACCCAGTACTTC CASSHWARGGEGTQYF
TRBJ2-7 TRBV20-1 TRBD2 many TGCAGTGCTTATTTAGCGGGAGGGCCCTACGAGCAGTACTTC CSAYLAGGPYEQYF
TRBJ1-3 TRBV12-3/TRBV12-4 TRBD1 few TGTGCCAGCAGTGGAACAGGGGCGAACTCTGGAAACACCATATATTTT CASSGTGANSGNTIYF
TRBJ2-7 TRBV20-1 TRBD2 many TGCAGTGCTAGAGTTACAAACCCCTTCCGGGAGGACTACGAGCAGTACTTC CSARVTNPFREDYEQYF
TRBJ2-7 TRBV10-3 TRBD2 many TGTGCCACAGTTAGCGGAGCGGGAGCCTACGAGCAGTACTTC CATVSGAGAYEQYF
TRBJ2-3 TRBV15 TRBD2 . TGTGCCACCAGCCGCCCCTGGAGAGCGGGAGAGGGGGGAGGGCCAGATACGCAGTATTTT CATSRPWRAGEGGGPDTQYF
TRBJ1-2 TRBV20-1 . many TGCAGTGCTACGGGCGGCGGTAACTATGGCTACACCTTC CSATGGGNYGYTF
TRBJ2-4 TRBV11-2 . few TGTGCCAGCAGCCCGTCGGACAGAAACATTCAGTACTTC CASSPSDRNIQYF
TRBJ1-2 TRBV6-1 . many TGTGCCAGCAGTGAAGCGCTTGCGGCCCCGCGAGGCTACACCTTC CASSEALAAPRGYTF
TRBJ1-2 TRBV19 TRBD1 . TGTGCCAGTAGTATAGGGGACAGGGGGCCTATTAACTATGGCTACACCTTC CASSIGDRGPINYGYTF
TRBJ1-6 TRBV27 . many TGTGCCAGCAGTTTCCACCGACAAGACGGCAATTCACCCCTCCACTTT CASSFHRQDGNSPLHF
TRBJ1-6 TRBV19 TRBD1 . TGTGCCAGTAATCTTCACAGGGGCGACATAAATTCACCCCTCCACTTT CASNLHRGDINSPLHF
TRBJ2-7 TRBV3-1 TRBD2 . TGCGCCAGCGGGCTAGCGGGACTCCACGAGCAGTACTTC CASGLAGLHEQYF
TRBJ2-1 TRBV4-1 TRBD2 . TGCGCCAGCAGCCAAGAGGGCGGGAGCGTTATGAATGAGCAGTTCTTC CASSQEGGSVMNEQFF
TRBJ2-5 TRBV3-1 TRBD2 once TGTGCCAGCAGCCAAGAAGGACTAGCAGAGACCCAGTACTTC CASSQEGLAETQYF
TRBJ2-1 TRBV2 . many TGTGCCAGCGGGGAGCGGGCCTACAATGAGCAGTTCTTC CASGERAYNEQFF
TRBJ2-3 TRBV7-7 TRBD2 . TGTGCTAGCAGCGGGGGGGGCGCACCGCAGTATTTT CASSGGGAPQYF
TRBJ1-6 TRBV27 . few TGTGCCAGCAGTTTTGAGGGCTCCTATAATTCACCCCTCCACTTT CASSFEGSYNSPLHF
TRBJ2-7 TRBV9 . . TGTGCCAGCAGCGTAGCGGACAGAACCTACGAGCAGTACTTC CASSVADRTYEQYF
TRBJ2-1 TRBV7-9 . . TGTGCCAGCAGCAAAATCGGCGGGGACAATGAGCAGTTCTTC CASSKIGGDNEQFF
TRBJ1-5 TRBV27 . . TGTGCCAGCAGTGAACAGGGCAGGCAGCCCCAGCATTTT CASSEQGRQPQHF
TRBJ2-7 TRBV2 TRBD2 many TGTGCCAGCATTGTGGGAGGGCCAAGTACCGAGCAGTACTTC CASIVGGPSTEQYF
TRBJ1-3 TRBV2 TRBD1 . TGTGCCAGCAGTCCAAAGACAGGGTTTCGAAACACCATATATTTT CASSPKTGFRNTIYF
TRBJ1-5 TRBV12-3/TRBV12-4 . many TGTGCCAGCAGTTTAGCGGCAGGTCTTGGTCAGCCCCAGCATTTT CASSLAAGLGQPQHF
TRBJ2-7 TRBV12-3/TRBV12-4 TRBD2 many TGTGCCAGCACCGGGGAACACCGGGACTACACCGGCTACGAGCAGTACTTC CASTGEHRDYTGYEQYF
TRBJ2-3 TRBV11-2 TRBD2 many TGTGCCAGCAGCTTACCCCTTTGGCGGGGGAACACAGATACGCAGTATTTT CASSLPLWRGNTDTQYF
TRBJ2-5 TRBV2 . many TGTGCCAGCAAACAGGGGGGGGAGACCCAGTACTTC CASKQGGETQYF